One and the same sample provided the 15 T cell receptor beta chains below, sequenced in a study of cytomegalovirus exposure and HLA in healthy donors. The data were produced by immunoSEQ multiplex PCR, yet TCRdb's version contains in-frame clones alone and is incomplete. The data contain 120,000 or so clones, around 88% of them seen just once; the ten biggest clones take up 1.5% to 2%. The material sequenced was PBMCs. The receptors come from a man between 18 and 35 years old in good health and CMV-seronegative.

CDR3 sequence: CASSYRDRGREQYF. The CDR3, as DNA: TGTGCCAGCAGTTATAGGGACAGGGGGCGAGAGCAGTACTTC. The rearrangement links TRBV28 to TRBJ2-7; TRBD1 agrees at 12 bases. CDR3 length: 14 residues. V lost 4 bases and J lost 7; bases outside the gene matches: 5. The germline CDR1 and CDR2 sequences are MDHEN and SYDVKM.

This clone was seen more than once but under ten times. This chain links TRBV28 with TRBJ1-2; D remains ambiguous. Deletions cut 6 bases from V and 5 bases from J, with 7 bases between. The CDR3 is 11 residues long. From germline, CDR1 is MDHEN and CDR2 SYDVKM. The DNA for the CDR3 is TGTGCCAGCAGAGGGAGATATGGCTACACCTTC. It encodes CASRGRYGYTF.

V is TRBV7-2 and J is TRBJ2-7; weak D call: TRBD2 (7 bases). In germline, CDR1 is SGHTA, CDR2 FQGNSA. The CDR3 totals 18 residues. V shed 1 base and J shed 1 base, with 20 bases lying between them. CDR3 DNA sequence: TGTGCCAGCAGCTTAGGTCTTGTATTCGGGGGGCTGTCCTACGAGCAGTACTTC. The encoded protein is CASSLGLVFGGLSYEQYF. Complete variable domain (other parts from reference TRBV7-2 and TRBJ2-7): GAGVSQSPSNKVTEKGKDVELRCDPISGHTALYWYRQSLGQGLEFLIYFQGNSAPDKSGLPSDRFSAERTGGSVSTLTIQRTQQEDSAVYLCASSLGLVFGGLSYEQYFGPGTRLTVT.

The J gene is TRBJ2-1, the V gene TRBV11-2; D might be TRBD1 (6 bases). V was cut by 5 bases and J by 10 bases, with 24 bases left in between. Germline CDR1 SGHAT, CDR2 FQNNGV. The CDR3 sequence is 16 residues long. The CDR3 DNA sequence: TGTGCCAGCAGCCCCCTGCCGGGACACCCAAAAGGAGAGCAGTTCTTC. It is translated as CASSPLPGHPKGEQFF.

This CDR3 is CASTGQAGGGWANVLTF. The CDR3 DNA reads as TGTGCCAGCACAGGACAGGCGGGGGGTGGATGGGCCAACGTCCTGACTTTC. The chain joins TRBV19 to TRBJ2-6, with a tentative D call TRBD2 (8 bases). Trimming took 9 bases from V and 5 from J, leaving 23 bases between them. Looked up from germline, CDR1 is LNHDA and CDR2 is SQIVND (reference sequence). The CDR3 totals 17 residues.

This rearrangement joins TRBV6-6 to TRBJ1-1; 9 positions match TRBD1. This CDR3 comprises 15 residues. The V segment lost 6 bases and the J segment 4 bases; nucleotides outside the gene matches: 9. The V gene's germline CDR1 is MNHNY and CDR2 SVGAGI (reference sequence). The CDR3 here is CASRRPGQGFTEAFF. DNA for the CDR3: TGTGCCAGCAGGCGACCGGGACAGGGATTCACTGAAGCTTTCTTT.

The rearrangement links TRBV11-2 to TRBJ2-3, with D perhaps matching TRBD2 (6 bases). V was pared by 0 bases and J by 1 base, with 11 bases between. The CDR3 runs 16 residues. The germline gives CDR1 SGHAT, CDR2 FQNNGV. CDR3: CASSLDLASGTDTQYF. CDR3 in DNA: TGTGCCAGCAGCTTAGATCTAGCTAGCGGCACAGATACGCAGTATTTT.

The J gene is TRBJ1-5, the V gene TRBV2; TRBD1 might be the D (6 bases). V shed 1 base and J shed 4 bases, with 11 bases lying between them. The CDR3 is made up of 15 amino acids. Germline V gene data show CDR1 as SNHLY and CDR2 as FYNNEI. CDR3: CASSEGGHVNQPQHF. The CDR3 DNA follows: TGTGCCAGCAGTGAAGGGGGGCACGTTAATCAGCCCCAGCATTTT.

The table lists this clone with a few counts. This chain joins TRBV6-1 and TRBJ2-3; 9 bases fit TRBD1. The CDR3 has 15 amino acids. Germline values: CDR1 MNHNS, CDR2 SASEGT. V shed 2 bases and J 5 bases; nucleotides not matched to a gene: 5. The CDR3 sequence is CASSERTGVIDTQYF. The DNA for the CDR3 is TGTGCCAGCAGTGAAAGGACAGGGGTAATAGATACGCAGTATTTT.

The V call is TRBV5-1, the J call TRBJ1-2; D uncertain. Trimming removed 0 bases at V and 1 base at J, with 7 bases between. The CDR3 loop spans 14 amino acids. Germline CDR1 and CDR2: SGHRS and YFSETQ. The CDR3 loop reads CASSLVADNYGYTF. CDR3 DNA sequence: TGCGCCAGCAGCTTGGTCGCAGATAACTATGGCTACACCTTC.

The chain uses TRBV4-3 and TRBJ2-3, with TRBD2 as a possible D gene (5 bases). The CDR3 has 18 residues. The V gene lost 0 bases and the J gene lost 3 bases, with 19 bases spanning the gap. Per germline, CDR1 LGHNA and CDR2 YSLEER. CDR3 protein: CASSQDFLRDGRTDTQYF. Written as DNA, the CDR3 is TGCGCCAGCAGCCAAGATTTTCTGAGGGATGGTCGGACAGATACGCAGTATTTT.

This chain joins TRBV20-1 and TRBJ2-3; D is uncertain. Germline V CDR1 and CDR2: DFQATT, SNEGSKA (reference sequence). This CDR3 comprises 11 residues. V was pared by 0 bases and J by 8 bases, with 6 bases between. In nucleotides, the CDR3 is TGCAGTGCTAGAGATCCGAGTACGCAGTATTTT. It codes for CSARDPSTQYF.

V gene TRBV7-7 combines with J gene TRBJ2-3, with 9 bases matching TRBD1. With 1 base clipped from V and 4 bases from J, the junction kept 9 bases outside the gene matches. The CDR3 consists of 17 residues. CDR1 is SSHAT, CDR2 FNYEAQ, per germline (reference sequence). CDR3 residues: CASSLGRGQGFSDTQYF. CDR3 bases: TGTGCCAGCAGCTTAGGCCGGGGACAGGGTTTTTCAGATACGCAGTATTTT.

The chain employs TRBV19 and TRBJ2-1, with D possibly matching TRBD1 (5 bases). The V gene lost 3 bases and the J gene lost 5 bases, with 14 bases spanning the gap. The germline CDR1 and CDR2 sequences are LNHDA and SQIVND (reference sequence). The CDR3 is 15 residues long. The CDR3 reads CASSMERQINNEQFF. DNA of the CDR3: TGTGCCAGTAGTATGGAGCGACAGATCAACAATGAGCAGTTCTTC.

The chain uses TRBV2 and TRBJ1-1, with D uncertain. The CDR3 length is 13 residues. CDR1 is SNHLY and CDR2 is FYNNEI in the germline V gene. V shed 6 bases and J shed 5 bases, with 13 bases lying between them. Here the CDR3 reads CASREGRLTEAFF. CDR3 bases: TGTGCCAGCAGAGAGGGTCGGCTGACTGAAGCTTTCTTT.